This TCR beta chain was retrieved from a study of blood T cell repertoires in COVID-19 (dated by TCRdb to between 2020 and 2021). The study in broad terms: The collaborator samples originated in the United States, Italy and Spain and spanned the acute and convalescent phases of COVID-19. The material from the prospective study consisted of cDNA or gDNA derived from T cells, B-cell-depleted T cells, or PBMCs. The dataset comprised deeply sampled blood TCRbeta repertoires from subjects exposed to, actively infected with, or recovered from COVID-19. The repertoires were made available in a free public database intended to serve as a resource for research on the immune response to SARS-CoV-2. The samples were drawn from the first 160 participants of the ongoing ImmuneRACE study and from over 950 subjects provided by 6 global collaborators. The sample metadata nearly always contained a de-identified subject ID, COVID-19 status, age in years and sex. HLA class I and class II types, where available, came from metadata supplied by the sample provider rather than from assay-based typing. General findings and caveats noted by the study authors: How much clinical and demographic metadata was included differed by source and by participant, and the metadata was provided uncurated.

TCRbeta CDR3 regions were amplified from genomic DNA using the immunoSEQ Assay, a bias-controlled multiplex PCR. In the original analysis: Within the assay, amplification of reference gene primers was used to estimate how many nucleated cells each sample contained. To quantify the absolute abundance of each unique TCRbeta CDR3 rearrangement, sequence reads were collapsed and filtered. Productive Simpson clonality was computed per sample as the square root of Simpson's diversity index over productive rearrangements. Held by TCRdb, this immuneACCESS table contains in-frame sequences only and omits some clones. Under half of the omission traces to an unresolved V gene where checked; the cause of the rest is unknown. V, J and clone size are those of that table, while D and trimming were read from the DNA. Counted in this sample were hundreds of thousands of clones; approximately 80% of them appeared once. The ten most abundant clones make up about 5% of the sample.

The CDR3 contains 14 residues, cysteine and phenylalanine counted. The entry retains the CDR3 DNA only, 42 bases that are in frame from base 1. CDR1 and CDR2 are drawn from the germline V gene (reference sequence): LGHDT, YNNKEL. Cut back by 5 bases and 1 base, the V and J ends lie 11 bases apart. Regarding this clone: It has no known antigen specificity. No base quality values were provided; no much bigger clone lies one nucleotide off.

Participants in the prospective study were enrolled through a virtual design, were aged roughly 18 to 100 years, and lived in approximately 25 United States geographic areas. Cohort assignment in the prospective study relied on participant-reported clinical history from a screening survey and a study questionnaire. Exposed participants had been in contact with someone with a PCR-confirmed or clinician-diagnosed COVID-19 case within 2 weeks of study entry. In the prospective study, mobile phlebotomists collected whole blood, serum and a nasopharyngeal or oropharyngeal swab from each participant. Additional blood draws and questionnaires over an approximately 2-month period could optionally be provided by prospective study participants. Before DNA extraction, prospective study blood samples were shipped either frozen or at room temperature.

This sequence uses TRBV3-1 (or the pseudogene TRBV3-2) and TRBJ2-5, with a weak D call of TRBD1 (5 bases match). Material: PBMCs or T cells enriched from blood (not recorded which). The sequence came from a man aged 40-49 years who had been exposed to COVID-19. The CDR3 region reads CASSGAVVQETQYF. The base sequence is TGTGCCAGCAGCGGGGCAGTAGTCCAAGAGACCCAGTACTTC.